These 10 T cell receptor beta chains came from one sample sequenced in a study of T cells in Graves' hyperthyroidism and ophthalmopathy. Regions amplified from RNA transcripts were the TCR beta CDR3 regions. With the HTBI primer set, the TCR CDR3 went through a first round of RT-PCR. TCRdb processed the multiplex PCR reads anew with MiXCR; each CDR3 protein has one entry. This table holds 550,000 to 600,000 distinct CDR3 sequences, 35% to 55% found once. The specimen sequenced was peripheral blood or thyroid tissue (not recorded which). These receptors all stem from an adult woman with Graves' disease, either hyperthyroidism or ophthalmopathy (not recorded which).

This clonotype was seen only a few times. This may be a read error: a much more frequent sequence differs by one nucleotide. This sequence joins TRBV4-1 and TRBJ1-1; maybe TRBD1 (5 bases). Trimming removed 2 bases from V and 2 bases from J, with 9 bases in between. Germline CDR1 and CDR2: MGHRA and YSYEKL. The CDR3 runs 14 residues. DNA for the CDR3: TGCGCCAGCAGCCAACACAGGCGTAACACTGAAGCTTTCTTT. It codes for CASSQHRRNTEAFF.

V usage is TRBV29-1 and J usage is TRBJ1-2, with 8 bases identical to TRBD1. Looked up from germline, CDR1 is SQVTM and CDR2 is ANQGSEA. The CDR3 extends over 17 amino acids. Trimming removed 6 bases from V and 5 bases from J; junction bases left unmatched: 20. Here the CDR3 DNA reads TGCAGCGTCGGAGGGGGGACAGGTTTCGCTCCTGGGTATGGCTACACCTTC. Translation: CSVGGGTGFAPGYGYTF.

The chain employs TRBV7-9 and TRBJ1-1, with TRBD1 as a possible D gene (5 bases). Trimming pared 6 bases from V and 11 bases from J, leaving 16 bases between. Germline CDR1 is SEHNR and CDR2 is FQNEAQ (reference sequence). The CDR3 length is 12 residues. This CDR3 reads CASSPDSWGAFF. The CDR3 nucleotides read TGTGCCAGCAGTCCTGACAGTTGGGGGGCTTTCTTT.

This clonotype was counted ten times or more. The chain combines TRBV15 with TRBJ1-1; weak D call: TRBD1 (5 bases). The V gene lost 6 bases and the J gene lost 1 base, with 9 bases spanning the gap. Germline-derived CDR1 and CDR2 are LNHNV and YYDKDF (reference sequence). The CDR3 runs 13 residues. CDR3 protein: CATSAGKNTEAFF. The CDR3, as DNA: TGTGCCACCAGTGCAGGGAAGAACACTGAAGCTTTCTTT.

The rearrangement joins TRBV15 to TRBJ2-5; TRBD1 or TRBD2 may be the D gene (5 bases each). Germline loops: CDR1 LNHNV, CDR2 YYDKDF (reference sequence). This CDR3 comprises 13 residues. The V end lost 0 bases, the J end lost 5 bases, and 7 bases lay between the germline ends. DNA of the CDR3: TGTGCCACCAGCAGAGAGGGACGGGAGACCCAGTACTTC. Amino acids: CATSREGRETQYF.

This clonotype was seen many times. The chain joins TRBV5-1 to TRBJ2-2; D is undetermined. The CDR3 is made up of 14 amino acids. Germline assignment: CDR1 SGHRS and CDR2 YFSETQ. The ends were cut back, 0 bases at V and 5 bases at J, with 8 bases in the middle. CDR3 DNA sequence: TGCGCCAGCAGCTTGGAGTGGTCAACCGGGGAGCTGTTTTTT. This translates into CASSLEWSTGELFF. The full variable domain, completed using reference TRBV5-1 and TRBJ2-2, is KAGVTQTPRYLIKTRGQQVTLSCSPISGHRSVSWYQQTPGQGLQFLFEYFSETQRNKGNFPGRFSGRQFSNSRSEMNVSTLELGDSALYLCASSLEWSTGELFFGEGSRLTVL.

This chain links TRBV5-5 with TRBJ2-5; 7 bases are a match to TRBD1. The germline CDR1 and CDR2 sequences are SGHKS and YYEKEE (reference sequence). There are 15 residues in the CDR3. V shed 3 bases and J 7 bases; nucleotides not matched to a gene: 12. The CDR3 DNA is TGTGCCAGCAGCTGGGGACAGTCCGGAATAGGGACCCAGTACTTC. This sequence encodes CASSWGQSGIGTQYF.

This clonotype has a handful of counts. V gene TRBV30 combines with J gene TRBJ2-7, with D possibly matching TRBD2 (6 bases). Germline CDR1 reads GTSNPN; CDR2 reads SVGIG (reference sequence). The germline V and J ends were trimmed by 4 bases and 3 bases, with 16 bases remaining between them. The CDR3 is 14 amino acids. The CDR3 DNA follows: TGTGCCTGGACCCGTGGCGGGAACCGCTACGAGCAGTACTTC. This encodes CAWTRGGNRYEQYF.

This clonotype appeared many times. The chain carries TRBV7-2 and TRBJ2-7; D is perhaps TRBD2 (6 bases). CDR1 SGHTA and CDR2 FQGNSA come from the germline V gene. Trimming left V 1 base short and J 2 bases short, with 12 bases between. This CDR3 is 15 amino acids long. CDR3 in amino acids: CASSLDRAGTYEQYF. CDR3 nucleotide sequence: TGTGCCAGCAGCTTAGACCGTGCGGGGACCTACGAGCAGTACTTC. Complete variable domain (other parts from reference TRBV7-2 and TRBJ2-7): GAGVSQSPSNKVTEKGKDVELRCDPISGHTALYWYRQSLGQGLEFLIYFQGNSAPDKSGLPSDRFSAERTGGSVSTLTIQRTQQEDSAVYLCASSLDRAGTYEQYFGPGTRLTVT.

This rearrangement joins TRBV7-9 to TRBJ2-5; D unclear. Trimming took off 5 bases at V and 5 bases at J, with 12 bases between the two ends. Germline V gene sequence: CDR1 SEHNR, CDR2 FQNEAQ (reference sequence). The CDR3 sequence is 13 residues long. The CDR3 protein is CASSPYLRETQYF. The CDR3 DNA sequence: TGTGCCAGCAGCCCATACCTGCGGGAGACCCAGTACTTC.